Given below is one T cell receptor beta chain in context. Its antigen remains unknown. This record comes from a study of shared clonotypes between healthy human individuals. Points from the study as a whole: Owing to a small donor count, the genetic and exposure-history diversity represented was limited. Richness estimates generally favored naive over memory subsets.

Naive CD8 cells, CD45RO-negative and positively selected for CCR7, excluded terminally differentiated effector memory CD45RA+ cells. The CDR3 is 11 amino acids. V lost 5 bases, J lost 7 bases, and 9 bases lay in between. Germline assignment: CDR1 SGHNT and CDR2 YYREEE (reference sequence). Assay: immunoSEQ multiplex PCR; the TCRdb copy retains only in-frame clones and omits some. The top ten clones hold over 0.09% of a sample with about 590,000 clones, over 95% of them seen once. The specimen was naive CD8+ T cells sorted from blood. The chain joins TRBV5-4 to TRBJ1-1; TRBD1 might be the D (5 bases). The origin of this receptor is a woman aged 25-40 years in good health. CDR3 loop: CASSIQDEAFF. The CDR3 coding sequence is TGTGCCAGCAGTATACAGGATGAAGCTTTCTTT.